Sequencing of this T cell receptor (beta chain) was carried out in a study of shared clonotypes between healthy human individuals (dated by TCRdb to about 2020). Regarding the study in general: A couple of women and three men aged 18 to 49 years were included in the cohort. For each donor, CD4 naive and CD4 memory were each given three plates, CD8 naive was given two plates, and CD8 memory was given one plate. Blood TCR repertoires of about 5 healthy adults were deeply sequenced to estimate repertoire size and the extent of clonotype sharing between individuals. To increase sequencing depth and limit assay-specific biases, TCR repertoire library preparation and sequencing were carried out by different laboratories using diverse techniques. Each donor's leukapheresis produced roughly between roughly 0.9 and 9 billion PBMCs. Here is what the overall study found, with its caveats: Pairwise subsampling indicated that sequencing depth was expected to affect the degree of clonotype sharing among donors. Estimated clonotype richness was generally larger for naive than for memory subsets. Sampling was restricted to blood, and TCR repertoires in tissue are likely to differ from TCR repertoires in blood. Compared with non-shared clonotypes, clonotypes shared by all four sorted-subset donors had higher generation probabilities. Because the study included a small number of donors, the genetic and exposure-history diversity represented was limited. Across four donors, approximately 5% of naive CD4, 3.5% of naive CD8, around 2.1% of memory CD4, and approximately 0.42% of memory CD8 clonotypes were shared. Even with the large sequencing depth, rarefaction of the sorted-subset datasets indicated that sequencing was incomplete.

In the case of this clone: Its cognate antigen has yet to be identified. No clone much larger than this one lies a single base away; base qualities are absent.

Donors were healthy HIV-negative adults with no recently reported acute infections or vaccinations. Only Caucasian adults living in Nashville, Tennessee, USA were represented among the donors. CD4+ T cells were enriched by magnetic negative selection; naive cells were then positively selected on CD45RA, and the negative fraction formed the memory subset. After blood collection by leukapheresis, PBMCs were isolated using Ficoll-Histopaque density gradient centrifugation and then cryopreserved in the vapor phase of liquid nitrogen. Purity and quantity of every magnetically sorted T cell population were checked by analytical flow cytometry. Each sorted fraction had its genomic DNA isolated and then quantified by UV absorbance on a Nanodrop 2000c. TCR CDR3 regions were amplified from genomic DNA by multiplex PCR using the deep immunoSEQ assay. For each cell subset, the extracted genomic DNA was distributed evenly across all wells of several immunoSEQ 96-well plates, and each plate served as one replicate. For sorted subsets, around 200 ng genomic DNA, equal to 30,000 or so T cell genomes, was loaded into each replicate PCR. Purified libraries were quantified with a Qubit 3.0 fluorometer, sized on a Bioanalyzer 2100, and re-quantified with the KAPA Library Quantification kit. Each immunoSEQ 96-well plate was sequenced on its own single-read 150-cycle Illumina NextSeq 550 flow cell. The original methods were these. Because the immunoSEQ output held only junctional sequences and lacked quality scores, the filtering could not match the filtering applied to full-length reads. To assign V/J genes and CDR3, sequences were annotated against IMGT germline references using PyIR, a Python wrapper for IgBLAST v1.9. Reads were filtered out if the reads had weak V/J assignments (E-value above 1e-6), no CDR3, stop codons, out-of-frame junctions, or ambiguous translated residues. V3J clonotypes were defined as sequences sharing an identical inferred V gene, J gene, and CDR3 amino acid sequence. The percentage overlap between two repertoires was calculated by dividing the number of shared unique clonotypes by the size of the smaller repertoire. Richness of each repertoire was evaluated using RTK rarefaction, the Chao1 estimator, and Recon v2.1 estimates of unobserved clonotypes. Generation probabilities for all TCRbeta clonotypes obtained by the gDNA method from a handful of donors were computed using OLGA. TCRdb retrieved this table from immuneACCESS and kept in-frame rearrangements only. Not all clones are present; in checked studies, unresolved V genes account for under half, and no reason is known for the remainder. V and J calls plus clone size are reproduced from that table; the DNA served to infer D and trimming. The sample includes about 2.5 million clones, with 85% to 95% observed a single time. The ten largest clones add up to around 0.35% of the sample.

The germline V gene yields SGHNT for CDR1 and YENEEA for CDR2. V and J are truncated by 5 bases and 5 bases respectively, leaving an intervening sequence of 13 bases. From cysteine to phenylalanine, the CDR3 is 13 amino acids long. Left in the record is the CDR3 DNA by itself, 39 bases read in frame from the first base. The receptor chain draws on TRBV11-3 and TRBJ2-7, with the D gene too uncertain to name. This TCR was sampled from a man aged 18 to 30 in good health. Some clones in this sample may be carry-over from other donors' samples. Sequenced material: naive CD4+ T cells from PBMCs. What this sample's cell subset or site label stands for: CD45RA+ positively selected. The DNA is TGTGCCAGCAGCGCCCTGGTTAGGGACGAGCAGTACTTC. Translated, this is CASSALVRDEQYF.